The 27 T cell receptor beta chains given below trace back to one sample, sequenced in a study of T cell changes during pregnancy in multiple sclerosis. Here immunoSEQ multiplex PCR was the method, and the copy in TCRdb shows in-frame clones only, minus some. The sample has approximately 89,000 clones, over 90% seen once. Sequenced here: peripheral blood, sampled in the third trimester of pregnancy. The receptor set was obtained from a female donor with multiple sclerosis, enrolled in a pregnancy study.

This clone was counted once. The chain combines TRBV6-1 with TRBJ1-6, with D hard to call. Trimming pared 6 bases from V and 12 bases from J, leaving 12 bases between. Per the germline V gene, CDR1 is MNHNS and CDR2 is SASEGT. The CDR3 spans 12 residues. The CDR3 here is CASSFPEIPLHF. Written as DNA, the CDR3 is TGTGCCAGCAGCTTCCCCGAGATACCCCTCCACTTT.

This rearrangement joins TRBV2 to TRBJ2-7; D call uncertain. Germline CDR1 is SNHLY and CDR2 is FYNNEI. Trimming pared 3 bases from V and 1 base from J, leaving 7 bases between. The CDR3 has 13 residues. The CDR3 nucleotides read TGTGCCAGCAGTGAGGCACGTTCCTACGAGCAGTACTTC. This gives the protein CASSEARSYEQYF.

The chain carries TRBV18 and TRBJ2-2; perhaps TRBD1 as D (6 bases). The V and J ends lost 0 bases and 5 bases respectively, with 10 bases between them. The germline CDR1 and CDR2 sequences are KGHSH and LQKENI. This CDR3 has 15 residues. The CDR3 reads CASSPPQGRTGELFF. Here the CDR3 DNA reads TGTGCCAGCTCACCACCCCAGGGGCGAACCGGGGAGCTGTTTTTT.

V and J are TRBV28 and TRBJ2-7, with TRBD1 identical over 12 bases. The ends lost 4 bases at V and 5 bases at J; junction bases unmatched: 6. CDR1 MDHEN and CDR2 SYDVKM come from the germline V gene. This CDR3 has 15 residues. The CDR3 DNA sequence: TGTGCCAGCAGTTCGGTGGGGACAGGGGGCCACGAGCAGTACTTC. Translated, it gives CASSSVGTGGHEQYF.

CDR3 residues: CAIAAGGQLYNEQFF. The CDR3 DNA follows: TGTGCCATCGCAGCGGGGGGGCAGCTATACAATGAGCAGTTCTTC. The chain links TRBV7-2 to TRBJ2-1; the match to TRBD2 covers 10 bases. The CDR3 has 15 amino acids. Trimming at V came to 10 bases and at J to 4 bases, leaving 10 bases not matched to a gene. CDR1 and CDR2 from the germline V gene are SGHTA and FQGNSA. Full variable domain (missing parts from reference TRBV7-2 and TRBJ2-1): GAGVSQSPSNKVTEKGKDVELRCDPISGHTALYWYRQSLGQGLEFLIYFQGNSAPDKSGLPSDRFSAERTGGSVSTLTIQRTQQEDSAVYLCAIAAGGQLYNEQFFGPGTRLTVL.

This clone occurred once. The rearrangement uses TRBV4-2 and TRBJ2-2; the D gene is possibly TRBD2 (6 bases). With 0 bases removed from V and 2 bases from J, the gap between germline ends came to 19 bases. From germline, CDR1 is LGHNA and CDR2 YNFKEQ. The CDR3 extends over 19 amino acids. The CDR3 protein is CASSQDHGGLMDNTGELFF. The CDR3 bases are TGTGCCAGCAGCCAAGACCATGGGGGACTCATGGACAACACCGGGGAGCTGTTTTTT.

The genes are TRBV2 and TRBJ2-7; 8 nucleotides align to TRBD1. V shed 2 bases and J 3 bases; nucleotides not matched to a gene: 9. Germline V gene sequence: CDR1 SNHLY, CDR2 FYNNEI. There are 16 residues in the CDR3. CDR3 DNA: TGTGCCAGCAGTGAATTAGACAGGGGAAACCGCTACGAGCAGTACTTC. Its protein is CASSELDRGNRYEQYF. Combining the CDR3 with reference TRBV2 and TRBJ2-7 gives the whole variable domain EPEVTQTPSHQVTQMGQEVILRCVPISNHLYFYWYRQILGQKVEFLVSFYNNEISEKSEIFDDQFSVERPDGSNFTLKIRSTKLEDSAMYFCASSELDRGNRYEQYFGPGTRLTVT.

The chain employs TRBV9 and TRBJ2-4; D uncertain. The CDR3 has 16 amino acids. Trimming removed 0 bases from V and 0 bases from J, with 10 bases in between. CDR1 is SGDLS and CDR2 is YYNGEE in the germline V gene. In DNA form, the CDR3 reads TGTGCCAGCAGCGTAGGGGTACAGATAGCCAAAAACATTCAGTACTTC. This translates into CASSVGVQIAKNIQYF.

This clone was recorded only once. The V call is TRBV4-1, the J call TRBJ1-5; 8 bases match TRBD1. The length of the CDR3 is 16 residues. Germline lookup yields CDR1 MGHRA and CDR2 YSYEKL. Trimming took 0 bases from V and 5 from J; bases not matched to a gene: 6. The CDR3 region has the DNA TGCGCCAGCAGCCAAGATACAGGGGGGGGGTATCAGCCCCAGCATTTT. This gives the protein CASSQDTGGGYQPQHF.

This chain uses TRBV19 with TRBJ1-4; 7 bases line up with TRBD1. The V segment lost 4 bases and the J segment 7 bases; nucleotides outside the gene matches: 6. Germline loops: CDR1 LNHDA, CDR2 SQIVND (reference sequence). CDR3 length: 14 amino acids. Written as DNA, the CDR3 is TGTGCCAGTAGTACTACAGGGGCAGGTGAAAAACTGTTTTTT. It specifies CASSTTGAGEKLFF.

In this sample, this clone turned up once. The V gene is TRBV6-5, the J gene TRBJ2-7; 8 bases match TRBD1. CDR1 is MNHEY, CDR2 SVGAGI, per germline. Losses at the gene ends were 2 bases for V and 7 bases for J; bases not matched to a gene: 10. This CDR3 has 15 residues. Written as DNA, the CDR3 is TGTGCCAGCAGTTACCAGGCCGGACAGGGCTCTGAGCAGTACTTC. Protein product: CASSYQAGQGSEQYF.

This clone was picked up one time. CDR3 nucleotide sequence: TGCAGCGCCGTTTCGAGTGAGCAGTTCTTC. Encoded protein: CSAVSSEQFF. The chain employs TRBV29-1 and TRBJ2-1; D unresolved. V lost 7 bases, J lost 9 bases, and 10 bases lay in between. Germline V lookup: CDR1 SQVTM, CDR2 ANQGSEA. The CDR3 consists of 10 residues.

This chain links TRBV27 with TRBJ2-7, with D possibly TRBD2 on 7 matching bases. The V end was cut by 2 bases, the J end by 3 bases, with 17 bases between. This CDR3 comprises 16 residues. Germline CDR1 reads MNHEY; CDR2 reads SMNVEV (reference sequence). CDR3 bases: TGTGCCAGCAGTTTAGGGGGGGCTCTACCTAACTACGAGCAGTACTTC. Translating it yields CASSLGGALPNYEQYF.

The chain has TRBV7-9 and TRBJ2-3; D is unresolved. CDR1 and CDR2 from the germline V gene are SEHNR and FQNEAQ (reference sequence). V lost 2 bases, J lost 5 bases, and 8 bases lay in between. The CDR3 runs to 13 residues. CDR3 protein: CASSLQDEDTQYF. CDR3 nucleotide sequence: TGTGCCAGCAGCTTACAGGATGAAGATACGCAGTATTTT.

The chain uses TRBV5-4 and TRBJ2-5; 7 positions agree with TRBD2. There are 17 residues in the CDR3. Germline-derived CDR1 and CDR2 are SGHNT and YYREEE (reference sequence). V lost 4 bases, J lost 7 bases, and 19 bases stayed unmatched. The CDR3 loop reads CASSPRTPGLSRATQYF. For the CDR3, the DNA is TGTGCCAGCAGCCCACGGACCCCGGGACTATCAAGAGCGACCCAGTACTTC.

The CDR3 DNA follows: TGTGCCAGCAGTCGCTCGGGACAGGGGTTGAACATTCAGTACTTC. It codes for CASSRSGQGLNIQYF. The chain employs TRBV6-5 and TRBJ2-4; TRBD1 matches at 10 bases. There are 15 residues in the CDR3. With 5 bases clipped from V and 7 bases from J, the junction kept 8 bases outside the gene matches. Germline V gene sequence: CDR1 MNHEY, CDR2 SVGAGI.

V usage is TRBV6-5 and J usage is TRBJ1-1; tentative D call: TRBD1 (6 bases). The CDR3 sequence is 13 residues long. Trimming stripped 5 bases from V and 10 bases from J, with 17 bases between. Germline V CDR1 and CDR2: MNHEY, SVGAGI. The CDR3 DNA follows: TGTGCCAGCAGTCATGGGACACTTGAAGGAGCTTTCTTT. Encoded protein: CASSHGTLEGAFF.

This chain links TRBV6-1 with TRBJ1-2; 7 bases fit TRBD1. V was clipped by 7 bases and J by 0 bases; unmatched bases: 5. From germline, CDR1 is MNHNS and CDR2 SASEGT. CDR3 length: 14 residues. CDR3 in amino acids: CASTTGTANYGYTF. CDR3 bases: TGTGCCAGCACTACAGGGACAGCTAACTATGGCTACACCTTC.

This chain joins TRBV9 and TRBJ2-2; perhaps TRBD2 as D (7 bases). Trimming shortened V by 7 bases and J by 4 bases, and 11 bases separated the two germline ends. The CDR3 length is 13 residues. In germline, CDR1 is SGDLS, CDR2 YYNGEE. CDR3 residues: CASGGGPTGELFF. The CDR3, as DNA: TGTGCCAGCGGGGGGGGCCCCACCGGGGAGCTGTTTTTT.

The chain employs TRBV5-5 and TRBJ2-6; 7 bases line up with TRBD1. Germline values: CDR1 SGHKS, CDR2 YYEKEE (reference sequence). The CDR3 runs 17 residues. J was trimmed by 0 bases and V by 5 bases; bases with no gene match: 8. CDR3 loop: CASRLGQESSGANVLTF. The DNA of the CDR3 is TGTGCCAGCAGACTCGGACAGGAGAGCTCTGGGGCCAACGTCCTGACTTTC.

This chain uses TRBV6-5 with TRBJ2-2, with D tentatively TRBD2 (5 bases). With 11 bases removed from V and 3 bases from J, the gap between germline ends came to 16 bases. This CDR3 region has 14 residues. Germline CDR1 MNHEY, CDR2 SVGAGI. The CDR3, as DNA: TGTGCCGTTCGGAGAGAGGGAGACACCGGGGAGCTGTTTTTT. Its translation: CAVRREGDTGELFF.

This clone was counted only a few times. V is TRBV5-1 and J is TRBJ2-7; D is perhaps TRBD1 (6 bases). CDR1 is SGHRS and CDR2 is YFSETQ in the germline V gene. The V gene lost 1 base and the J gene lost 6 bases, with 20 bases spanning the gap. There are 16 residues in the CDR3. The CDR3 protein is CASSLLALGTFPEQYF. The CDR3 DNA follows: TGCGCCAGCAGCTTGTTGGCCCTCGGGACATTTCCCGAGCAGTACTTC.

The chain employs TRBV13 and TRBJ1-2; the D gene is possibly TRBD1 (6 bases). CDR3 length: 12 amino acids. With 0 bases removed from V and 14 bases from J, the gap between germline ends came to 13 bases. Germline V lookup: CDR1 PRHDT, CDR2 FYEKMQ (reference sequence). For the CDR3, the DNA is TGTGCCAGCAGCTTAGGACGGACAGCCTCGACCTTC. Protein: CASSLGRTASTF.

This clone was seen only once. V is TRBV6-5 and J is TRBJ2-7; 7 bases fit TRBD1. Germline values: CDR1 MNHEY, CDR2 SVGAGI. The CDR3 spans 15 residues. V was clipped by 6 bases and J by 3 bases; unmatched bases: 11. The CDR3 DNA is TGTGCCAGCAGCTTTGGGACAGTCCTATTCTACGAGCAGTACTTC. It encodes CASSFGTVLFYEQYF.

The rearrangement links TRBV7-6 to TRBJ1-1; TRBD1 aligns across 7 bases. This CDR3 has 15 residues. Per the germline V gene, CDR1 is SGHVS and CDR2 is FNYEAQ. Trimming removed 5 bases from V and 1 base from J; junction bases left unmatched: 7. CDR3 nucleotide sequence: TGTGCCAGCAGCGAGGGGGCTTACAAGAACACTGAAGCTTTCTTT. Its translation: CASSEGAYKNTEAFF. The full variable domain, its missing parts supplied by reference TRBV7-6 and TRBJ1-1, is GAGVSQSPRYKVTKRGQDVALRCDPISGHVSLYWYRQALGQGPEFLTYFNYEAQQDKSGLPNDRFSAERPEGSISTLTIQRTEQRDSAMYRCASSEGAYKNTEAFFGQGTRLTVV.

V gene TRBV19 combines with J gene TRBJ2-1, with D possibly matching TRBD2 (7 bases). The CDR3 is 15 residues long. V was shortened by 8 bases and J by 1 base, with 15 bases between the two germline ends. Per the germline V gene, CDR1 is LNHDA and CDR2 is SQIVND (reference sequence). CDR3 nucleotides: TGTGCCAGTTCGAGGGGGGGAGGTTCCTACAATGAGCAGTTCTTC. This sequence encodes CASSRGGGSYNEQFF.

This chain links TRBV7-2 with TRBJ2-2; 7 nucleotides agree with TRBD2. V dropped 3 bases and J dropped 5; count of bases not matched to a gene: 12. CDR3 length: 17 residues. Per the germline V gene, CDR1 is SGHTA and CDR2 is FQGNSA. This chain's CDR3 is CASSLGLLGGKTGELFF. The CDR3 DNA reads as TGTGCCAGCAGCTTGGGGTTGCTGGGGGGGAAAACCGGGGAGCTGTTTTTT.